Each of the 22 T cell receptor beta chains below was sequenced from the same sample in a study of blood T cell repertoires in COVID-19 (dated by TCRdb to the early 2020s). The library was built by means of the immunoSEQ multiplex PCR assay. The table comes from immuneACCESS by way of TCRdb, which keeps in-frame sequences with V and J called. Part of the clones is missing from these tables; in studies checked, under half for an unresolved V gene and the rest for unknown reasons. A total of roughly 260,000 clones appear in this sample, about 87% of them only once. Clones ranked in the top ten supply around 2.6% of the sample. Input material: PBMCs or T cells enriched from blood (not recorded which). The receptors originated from a woman aged 25-40 years with acute COVID-19.

The J gene is TRBJ1-4, the V gene TRBV11-2, with 9 bases aligning to TRBD1. The CDR3 is made up of 16 amino acids. From germline, CDR1 is SGHAT and CDR2 FQNNGV. V was pared by 1 base and J by 3 bases, with 3 bases of the junction left unmatched. The CDR3 loop is CASSLGDRVANEKLFF. The CDR3 DNA sequence: TGTGCCAGCAGCTTAGGGGACAGGGTTGCTAATGAAAAACTGTTTTTT.

V and J are TRBV10-3 and TRBJ1-6; tentative D call: TRBD1 (6 bases). CDR1 ENHRY and CDR2 SYGVKD come from the germline V gene. The CDR3 is made up of 14 amino acids. Trimming took 7 bases from V and 4 from J, leaving 11 bases between them. The CDR3 sequence: CAINPGAYNSPLHF. CDR3 DNA sequence: TGTGCCATCAACCCAGGGGCATATAATTCACCCCTCCACTTT.

The chain employs TRBV2 and TRBJ1-1; D unresolved. V was trimmed by 1 base and J by 0 bases, leaving 6 bases between them. The V gene's germline CDR1 is SNHLY and CDR2 FYNNEI. The CDR3 is 14 residues long. This CDR3 is CASSEVYMNTEAFF. CDR3 DNA: TGTGCCAGCAGTGAAGTTTATATGAACACTGAAGCTTTCTTT.

The gene calls are TRBV4-1 and TRBJ2-7; D is perhaps TRBD2 (5 bases). Germline V lookup: CDR1 MGHRA, CDR2 YSYEKL. Trimming left V 0 bases short and J 4 bases short, with 19 bases between. The CDR3 covers 17 residues. The CDR3 sequence: CASSQDGGEEAPYEQYF. The CDR3 DNA reads as TGCGCCAGCAGCCAAGATGGCGGCGAGGAGGCGCCGTACGAGCAGTACTTC.

The chain employs TRBV11-2 and TRBJ1-1, with no clear D. There are 15 residues in the CDR3. Germline CDR1 and CDR2: SGHAT and FQNNGV. The V gene lost 5 bases and the J gene lost 4 bases, with 17 bases spanning the gap. The CDR3 protein is CASSPISLSGTEAFF. For the CDR3, the DNA is TGTGCCAGCAGCCCCATTAGTCTGAGCGGCACTGAAGCTTTCTTT.

The chain recombines TRBV3-1 (or the pseudogene TRBV3-2) with TRBJ1-1; 7 bases agree with TRBD1. Losses at the gene ends were 4 bases for V and 1 base for J; bases not matched to a gene: 0. This CDR3 spans 13 amino acids. The germline V gene has CDR1 LGHDT and CDR2 YNNKEL (reference sequence). The CDR3 loop is CASSRTGNTEAFF. Here the CDR3 DNA reads TGTGCCAGCAGCCGGACAGGGAACACTGAAGCTTTCTTT.

V usage is TRBV7-9 and J usage is TRBJ1-4; perhaps TRBD1 as D (5 bases). This CDR3 has 17 residues. V lost 0 bases to trimming and J lost 5 bases, with 16 bases between them. Germline V gene data show CDR1 as SEHNR and CDR2 as FQNEAQ (reference sequence). The CDR3 sequence is CASSLAFSGGLNEKLFF. The CDR3 nucleotides are TGTGCCAGCAGCTTAGCTTTCTCCGGGGGATTAAATGAAAAACTGTTTTTT.

The chain recombines TRBV4-3 with TRBJ1-2, with D perhaps TRBD1 (5 bases). The CDR3 length is 17 residues. The V and J ends lost 0 bases and 0 bases respectively, with 14 bases between them. Germline V gene lookup returns CDR1 LGHNA and CDR2 YSLEER. The CDR3 bases are TGCGCCAGCAGCCAAGATCTCATTGACAGCTCTAACTATGGCTACACCTTC. Residues: CASSQDLIDSSNYGYTF.

V is TRBV5-1 and J is TRBJ1-6, with D hard to call. CDR1 and CDR2 from the germline V gene are SGHRS and YFSETQ. The CDR3 length is 14 residues. V lost 6 bases and J lost 6, with 13 bases in between. CDR3 DNA: TGCGCCAGCACCCGGTCGGGGTCTAATTCACCCCTCCACTTT. As protein: CASTRSGSNSPLHF.

The V gene is TRBV18, the J gene TRBJ2-4; D is possibly TRBD1 (6 bases). The CDR3 has 18 amino acids. V was trimmed by 5 bases and J by 0 bases, leaving 20 bases between them. CDR1 is KGHSH, CDR2 LQKENI, per germline. The CDR3 nucleotides are TGTGCCAGCTCATTCAGGACAGAGTCCCTCCTAGCCAAAAACATTCAGTACTTC. Residues: CASSFRTESLLAKNIQYF.

The chain carries TRBV6-1 and TRBJ1-6; D gene ambiguous. CDR1 and CDR2 (germline): MNHNS, SASEGT. The CDR3 is 13 residues long. V lost 10 bases, J lost 3 bases, and 10 bases lay in between. CDR3 sequence: CATTPGYNSPLHF. Here the CDR3 DNA reads TGTGCCACCACCCCGGGCTATAATTCACCCCTCCACTTT.

The gene calls are TRBV18 and TRBJ2-1, with a possible D match to TRBD2 (6 bases). CDR1 KGHSH and CDR2 LQKENI come from the germline V gene. The germline V and J ends were trimmed by 2 bases and 3 bases, with 11 bases remaining between them. CDR3 length: 15 residues. The CDR3 spells CASSPSGPGYNEQFF. In DNA, the CDR3 is TGTGCCAGCTCACCAAGCGGGCCGGGCTACAATGAGCAGTTCTTC.

This chain connects TRBV5-1 to TRBJ2-3; a possible D gene is TRBD2 (6 bases). Deletions cut 1 base from V and 1 base from J, with 10 bases between. The V gene's germline CDR1 is SGHRS and CDR2 YFSETQ. The CDR3 runs 15 residues. The CDR3 spells CASSLRRGGTDTQYF. As DNA, the CDR3 is TGCGCCAGCAGCTTGCGGCGGGGAGGCACAGATACGCAGTATTTT.

The V gene is TRBV10-3, the J gene TRBJ1-1; D gene ambiguous. The CDR3 is made up of 14 amino acids. The V gene's germline CDR1 is ENHRY and CDR2 SYGVKD. Trimming stripped 2 bases from V and 11 bases from J, with 18 bases between. The CDR3 is CAISEGSEGSVAFF. CDR3 nucleotide sequence: TGTGCCATCAGTGAGGGCTCCGAGGGCAGCGTGGCTTTCTTT.

The chain links TRBV7-9 to TRBJ1-2, with TRBD1 matching over 10 bases. CDR1 is SEHNR and CDR2 is FQNEAQ in the germline V gene (reference sequence). The CDR3 has 14 residues. V lost 1 base and J lost 8; bases outside the gene matches: 4. CDR3 sequence reads: CASSLGQGAWGYTF. CDR3 DNA sequence: TGTGCCAGCAGCTTAGGACAGGGGGCTTGGGGCTACACCTTC.

The chain employs TRBV4-3 and TRBJ2-3; D not certain. CDR1 is LGHNA and CDR2 is YSLEER in the germline V gene. The CDR3 runs 14 residues. Trimming left V 1 base short and J 2 bases short, with 7 bases between. CDR3 region: CASSQVVYTDTQYF. In DNA form, the CDR3 reads TGCGCCAGCAGCCAAGTTGTATACACAGATACGCAGTATTTT.

The gene calls are TRBV9 and TRBJ1-1; D is possibly TRBD1 (5 bases). The germline V gene has CDR1 SGDLS and CDR2 YYNGEE. V was pared by 4 bases and J by 4 bases, with 8 bases between. This CDR3 spans 12 amino acids. The CDR3 DNA reads as TGTGCCAGCAGCCGGGGGGGCACTGAAGCTTTCTTT. This translates into CASSRGGTEAFF.

CDR3 sequence: CASSYSGGARNSPLHF. The CDR3 nucleotides read TGTGCCAGCAGTTACTCTGGGGGGGCCCGGAATTCACCCCTCCACTTT. The chain couples TRBV6-5 to TRBJ1-6; possible D gene TRBD1, 6 bases. Looked up from germline, CDR1 is MNHEY and CDR2 is SVGAGI. This CDR3 has 16 residues. V was cut by 0 bases and J by 7 bases, with 13 bases left in between.

This sequence joins TRBV7-8 and TRBJ2-5; 8 nucleotides match TRBD1. Germline CDR1 is SGHVS and CDR2 is FQNEAQ. This CDR3 comprises 14 residues. V was pared by 4 bases and J by 7 bases, with 8 bases of the junction left unmatched. For the CDR3, the DNA is TGTGCCAGCAGCTCCGGACAGGGCGCAGGGACCCAGTACTTC. Amino acid sequence: CASSSGQGAGTQYF.

The rearrangement joins TRBV6-5 to TRBJ2-2; 7 nucleotides agree with TRBD2. The germline V gene has CDR1 MNHEY and CDR2 SVGAGI. CDR3 length: 16 residues. The V segment lost 2 bases and the J segment 4 bases; nucleotides outside the gene matches: 7. In nucleotides, the CDR3 is TGTGCCAGCAGTTACGGGGCTAGCGGTGGCACCGGGGAGCTGTTTTTT. Translating it yields CASSYGASGGTGELFF.

CDR3 in DNA: TGTGCCAGCAGCTTGGTGTCAGGCCTATGGGGGGATTCACCCCTCCACTTT. Its translation is CASSLVSGLWGDSPLHF. V gene TRBV5-4 combines with J gene TRBJ1-6; TRBD1 might be the D (5 bases). Germline assignment: CDR1 SGHNT and CDR2 YYREEE (reference sequence). The length of the CDR3 is 17 residues. V shed 0 bases and J shed 8 bases, with 18 bases lying between them. Combining the CDR3 with reference TRBV5-4 and TRBJ1-6 gives the whole variable domain ETGVTQSPTHLIKTRGQQVTLRCSSQSGHNTVSWYQQALGQGPQFIFQYYREEENGRGNFPPRFSGLQFPNYSSELNVNALELDDSALYLCASSLVSGLWGDSPLHFGNGTRLTVT.

This rearrangement joins TRBV10-3 to TRBJ2-3, with D possibly TRBD2 on 8 matching bases. The germline V gene has CDR1 ENHRY and CDR2 SYGVKD. Trimming removed 8 bases at V and 3 bases at J, with 21 bases between. This CDR3 is 16 amino acids long. CDR3 bases: TGTGCCATCCAGGGGGGAAGCGGGGGAGGGACAGATACGCAGTATTTT. It encodes CAIQGGSGGGTDTQYF.